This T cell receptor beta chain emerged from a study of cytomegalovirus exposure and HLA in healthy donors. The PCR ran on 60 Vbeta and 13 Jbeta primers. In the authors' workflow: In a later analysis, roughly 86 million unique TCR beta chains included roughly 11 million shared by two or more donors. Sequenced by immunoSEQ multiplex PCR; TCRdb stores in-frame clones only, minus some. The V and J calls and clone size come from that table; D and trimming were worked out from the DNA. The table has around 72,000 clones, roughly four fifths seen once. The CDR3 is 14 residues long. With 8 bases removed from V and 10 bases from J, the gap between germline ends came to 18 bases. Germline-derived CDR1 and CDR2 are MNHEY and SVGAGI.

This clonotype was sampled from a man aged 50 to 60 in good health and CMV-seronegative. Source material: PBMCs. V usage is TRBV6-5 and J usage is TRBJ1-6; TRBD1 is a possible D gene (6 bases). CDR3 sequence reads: CASGSGQSGSPLHF. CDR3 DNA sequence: TGTGCCAGCGGTTCCGGACAGTCGGGCTCACCCCTCCACTTT.